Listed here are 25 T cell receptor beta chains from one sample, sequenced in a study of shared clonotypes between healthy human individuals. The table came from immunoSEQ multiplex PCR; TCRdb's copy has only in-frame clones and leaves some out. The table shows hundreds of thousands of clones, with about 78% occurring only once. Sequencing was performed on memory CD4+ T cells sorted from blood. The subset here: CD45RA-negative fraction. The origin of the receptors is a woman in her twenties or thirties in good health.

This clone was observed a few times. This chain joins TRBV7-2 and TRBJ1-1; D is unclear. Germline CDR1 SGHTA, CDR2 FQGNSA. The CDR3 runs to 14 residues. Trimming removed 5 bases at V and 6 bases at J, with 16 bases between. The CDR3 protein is CASSPRILGSEAFF. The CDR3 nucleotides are TGTGCCAGCAGCCCTCGGATCCTGGGGTCTGAAGCTTTCTTT.

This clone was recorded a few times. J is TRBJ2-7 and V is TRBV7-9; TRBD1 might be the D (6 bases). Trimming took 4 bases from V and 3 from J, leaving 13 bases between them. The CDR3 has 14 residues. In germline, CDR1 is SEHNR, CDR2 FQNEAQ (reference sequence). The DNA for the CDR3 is TGTGCCAGCAGCTCCCGACAGGTCCTCTACGAGCAGTACTTC. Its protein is CASSSRQVLYEQYF.

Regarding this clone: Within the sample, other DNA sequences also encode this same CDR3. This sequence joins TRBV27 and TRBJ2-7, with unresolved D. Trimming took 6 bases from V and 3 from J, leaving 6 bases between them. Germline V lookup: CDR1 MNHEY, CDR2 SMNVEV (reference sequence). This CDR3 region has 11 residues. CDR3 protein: CASSQNYEQYF. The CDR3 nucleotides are TGTGCCAGCAGCCAGAACTACGAGCAGTACTTC.

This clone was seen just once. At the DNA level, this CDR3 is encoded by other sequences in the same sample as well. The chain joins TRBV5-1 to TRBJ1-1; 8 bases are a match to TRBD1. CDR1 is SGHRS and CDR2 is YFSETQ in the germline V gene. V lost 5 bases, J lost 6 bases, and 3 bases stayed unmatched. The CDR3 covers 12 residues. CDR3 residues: CASSLTGAEAFF. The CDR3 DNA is TGCGCCAGCAGTTTGACAGGGGCTGAAGCTTTCTTT.

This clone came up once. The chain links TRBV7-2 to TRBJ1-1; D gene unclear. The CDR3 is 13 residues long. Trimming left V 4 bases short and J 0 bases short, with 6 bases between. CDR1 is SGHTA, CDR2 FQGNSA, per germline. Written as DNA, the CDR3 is TGTGCCAGCAGCTCAAGTATGAACACTGAAGCTTTCTTT. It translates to CASSSSMNTEAFF.

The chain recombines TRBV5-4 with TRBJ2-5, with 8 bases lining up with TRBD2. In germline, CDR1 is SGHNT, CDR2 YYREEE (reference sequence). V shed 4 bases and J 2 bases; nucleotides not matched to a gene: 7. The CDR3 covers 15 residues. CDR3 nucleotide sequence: TGTGCCAGCAGCAACGGGGCGGGAGGACAAGAGACCCAGTACTTC. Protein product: CASSNGAGGQETQYF.

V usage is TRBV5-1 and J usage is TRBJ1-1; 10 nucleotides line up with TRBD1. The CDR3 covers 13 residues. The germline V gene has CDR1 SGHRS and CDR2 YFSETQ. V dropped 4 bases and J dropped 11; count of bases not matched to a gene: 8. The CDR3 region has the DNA TGCGCCAGCAGCCGAGGACAGGGGGTTAACGCTTTCTTT. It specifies CASSRGQGVNAFF.

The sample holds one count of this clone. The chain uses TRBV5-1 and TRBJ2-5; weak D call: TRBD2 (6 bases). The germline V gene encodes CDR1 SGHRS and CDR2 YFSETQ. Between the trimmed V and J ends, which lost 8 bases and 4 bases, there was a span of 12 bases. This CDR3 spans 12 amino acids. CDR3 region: CASGRGGETQYF. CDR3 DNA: TGCGCCAGTGGACGGGGAGGAGAGACCCAGTACTTC.

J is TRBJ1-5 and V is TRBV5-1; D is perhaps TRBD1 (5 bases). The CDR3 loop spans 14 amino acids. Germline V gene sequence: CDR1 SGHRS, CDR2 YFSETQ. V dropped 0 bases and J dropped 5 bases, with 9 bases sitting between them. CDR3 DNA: TGCGCCAGCAGCTTGGCTCAGGGTTATCAGCCCCAGCATTTT. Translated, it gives CASSLAQGYQPQHF.

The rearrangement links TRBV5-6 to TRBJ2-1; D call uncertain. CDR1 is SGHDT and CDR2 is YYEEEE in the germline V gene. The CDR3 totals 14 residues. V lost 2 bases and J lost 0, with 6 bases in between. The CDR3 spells CASSFPDSYNEQFF. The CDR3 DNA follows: TGTGCCAGCAGCTTCCCTGACTCCTACAATGAGCAGTTCTTC.

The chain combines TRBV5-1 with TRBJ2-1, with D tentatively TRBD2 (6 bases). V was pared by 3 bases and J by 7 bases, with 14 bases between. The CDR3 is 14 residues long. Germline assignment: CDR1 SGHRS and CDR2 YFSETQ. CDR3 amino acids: CASSSGTGANEQFF. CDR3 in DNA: TGCGCCAGCAGCTCCGGGACTGGAGCGAATGAGCAGTTCTTC.

The CDR3 here is CAWRTTGAHEQYF. The CDR3 DNA reads TGTGCCTGGAGAACGACAGGGGCCCACGAGCAGTACTTC. The J gene is TRBJ2-7, the V gene TRBV30; TRBD1 agrees at 8 bases. The germline CDR1 and CDR2 sequences are GTSNPN and SVGIG (reference sequence). The CDR3 spans 13 residues. V lost 3 bases and J lost 5; bases outside the gene matches: 6.

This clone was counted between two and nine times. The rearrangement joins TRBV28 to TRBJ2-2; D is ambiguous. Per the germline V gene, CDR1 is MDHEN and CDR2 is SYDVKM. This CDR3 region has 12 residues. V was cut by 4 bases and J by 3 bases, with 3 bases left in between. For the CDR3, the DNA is TGTGCCAGCAGTTCCTACACCGGGGAGCTGTTTTTT. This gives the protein CASSSYTGELFF.

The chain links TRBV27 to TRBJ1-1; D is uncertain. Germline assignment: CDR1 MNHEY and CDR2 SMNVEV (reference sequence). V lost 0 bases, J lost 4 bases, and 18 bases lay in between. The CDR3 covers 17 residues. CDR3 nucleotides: TGTGCCAGCAGTTTATCAGGGCGCAGAACTGTACGCACTGAAGCTTTCTTT. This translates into CASSLSGRRTVRTEAFF.

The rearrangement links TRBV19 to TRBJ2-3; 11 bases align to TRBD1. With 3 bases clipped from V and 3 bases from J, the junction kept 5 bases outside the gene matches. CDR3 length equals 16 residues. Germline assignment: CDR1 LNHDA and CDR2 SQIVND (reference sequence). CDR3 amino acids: CASSMGDRGITDTQYF. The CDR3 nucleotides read TGTGCCAGTAGTATGGGGGACAGGGGGATTACAGATACGCAGTATTTT.

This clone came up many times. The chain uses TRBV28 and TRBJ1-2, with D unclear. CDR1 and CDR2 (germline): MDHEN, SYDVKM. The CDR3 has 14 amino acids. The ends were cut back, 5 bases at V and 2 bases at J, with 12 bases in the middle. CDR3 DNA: TGTGCCAGCAGTCTAGCCGCCGGGAACTATGGCTACACCTTC. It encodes CASSLAAGNYGYTF.

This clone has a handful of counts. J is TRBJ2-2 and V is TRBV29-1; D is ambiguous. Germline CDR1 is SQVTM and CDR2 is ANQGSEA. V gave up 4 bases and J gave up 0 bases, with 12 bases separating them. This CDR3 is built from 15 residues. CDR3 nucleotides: TGCAGCGTTGTAGGCCAGCCGACGAACACCGGGGAGCTGTTTTTT. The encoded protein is CSVVGQPTNTGELFF.

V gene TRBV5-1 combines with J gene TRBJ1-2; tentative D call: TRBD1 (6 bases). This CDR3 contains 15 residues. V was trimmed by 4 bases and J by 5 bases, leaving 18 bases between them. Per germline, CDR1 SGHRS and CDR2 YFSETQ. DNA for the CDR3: TGCGCCAGCAGCATAGGACAGCCTCCCCCTTATGGCTACACCTTC. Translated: CASSIGQPPPYGYTF.

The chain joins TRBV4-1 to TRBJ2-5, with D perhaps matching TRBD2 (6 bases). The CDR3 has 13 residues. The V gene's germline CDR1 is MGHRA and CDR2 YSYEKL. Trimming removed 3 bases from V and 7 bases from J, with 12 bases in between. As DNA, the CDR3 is TGCGCCAGCAGCCATGGGAGGTCACCGACCCAGTACTTC. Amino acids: CASSHGRSPTQYF.

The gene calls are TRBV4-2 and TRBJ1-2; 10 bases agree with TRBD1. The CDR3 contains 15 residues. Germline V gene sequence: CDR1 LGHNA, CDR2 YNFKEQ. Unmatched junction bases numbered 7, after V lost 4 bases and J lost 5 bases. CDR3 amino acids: CASSPWTGGSYGYTF. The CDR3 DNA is TGTGCCAGCAGCCCCTGGACAGGGGGTTCGTATGGCTACACCTTC.

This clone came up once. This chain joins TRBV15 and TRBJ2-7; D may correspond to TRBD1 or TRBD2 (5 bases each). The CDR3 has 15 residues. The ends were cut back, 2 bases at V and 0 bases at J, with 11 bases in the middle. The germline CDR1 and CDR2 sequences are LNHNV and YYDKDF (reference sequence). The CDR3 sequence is CATSRLGADSYEQYF. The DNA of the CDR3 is TGTGCCACCAGCAGACTCGGGGCGGACTCCTACGAGCAGTACTTC.

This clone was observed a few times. The CDR3 nucleotides are TGTGCCAGCAGTTCCGGGACACACGACTATGGCTACACCTTC. Translating gives CASSSGTHDYGYTF. The rearrangement uses TRBV6-5 and TRBJ1-2; possible D gene TRBD1, 6 bases. Germline-derived CDR1 and CDR2 are MNHEY and SVGAGI. CDR3 size: 14 residues. Trimming cost V 4 bases and J 3 bases, with 12 bases left between them.

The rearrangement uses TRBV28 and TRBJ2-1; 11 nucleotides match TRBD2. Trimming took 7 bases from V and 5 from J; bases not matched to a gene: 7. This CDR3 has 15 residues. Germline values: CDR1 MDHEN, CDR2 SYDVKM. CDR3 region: CASTPGTSGDNEQFF. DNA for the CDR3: TGTGCCAGCACTCCCGGGACTAGCGGCGACAATGAGCAGTTCTTC. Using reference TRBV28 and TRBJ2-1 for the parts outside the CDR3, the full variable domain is DVKVTQSSRYLVKRTGEKVFLECVQDMDHENMFWYRQDPGLGLRLIYFSYDVKMKEKGDIPEGYSVSREKKERFSLILESASTNQTSMYLCASTPGTSGDNEQFFGPGTRLTVL.

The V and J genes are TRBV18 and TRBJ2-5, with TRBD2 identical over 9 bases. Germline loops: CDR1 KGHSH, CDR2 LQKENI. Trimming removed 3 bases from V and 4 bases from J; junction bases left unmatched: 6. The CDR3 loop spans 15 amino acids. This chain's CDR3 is CASSPTREGRETQYF. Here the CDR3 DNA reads TGTGCCAGCTCACCTACGCGGGAGGGTAGAGAGACCCAGTACTTC.

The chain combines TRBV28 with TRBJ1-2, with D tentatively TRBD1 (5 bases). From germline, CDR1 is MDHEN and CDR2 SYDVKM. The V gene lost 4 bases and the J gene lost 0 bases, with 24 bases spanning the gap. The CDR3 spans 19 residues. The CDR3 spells CASSYASEMTVKTNYGYTF. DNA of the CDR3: TGTGCCAGCAGTTATGCGTCCGAAATGACAGTGAAAACTAACTATGGCTACACCTTC.